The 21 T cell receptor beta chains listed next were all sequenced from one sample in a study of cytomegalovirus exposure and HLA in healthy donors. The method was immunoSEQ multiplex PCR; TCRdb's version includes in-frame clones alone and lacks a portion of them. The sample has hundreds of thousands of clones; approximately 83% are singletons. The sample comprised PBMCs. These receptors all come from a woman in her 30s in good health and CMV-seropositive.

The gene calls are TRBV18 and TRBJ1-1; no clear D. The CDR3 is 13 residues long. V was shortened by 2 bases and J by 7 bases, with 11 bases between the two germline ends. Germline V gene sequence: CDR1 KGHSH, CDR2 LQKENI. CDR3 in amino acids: CASSPDPGFEAFF. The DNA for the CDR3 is TGTGCCAGCTCACCAGACCCGGGATTTGAAGCTTTCTTT. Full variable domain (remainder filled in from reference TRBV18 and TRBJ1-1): NAGVMQNPRHLVRRRGQEARLRCSPMKGHSHVYWYRQLPEEGLKFMVYLQKENIIDESGMPKERFSAEFPKEGPSILRIQQVVRGDSAAYFCASSPDPGFEAFFGQGTRLTVV.

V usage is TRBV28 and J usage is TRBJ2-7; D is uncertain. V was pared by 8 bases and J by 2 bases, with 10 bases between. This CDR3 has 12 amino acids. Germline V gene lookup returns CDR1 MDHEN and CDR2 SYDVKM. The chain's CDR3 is CASSLEPYEQYF. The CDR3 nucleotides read TGTGCCAGCTCATTAGAGCCCTACGAGCAGTACTTC. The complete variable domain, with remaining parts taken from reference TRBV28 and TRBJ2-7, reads DVKVTQSSRYLVKRTGEKVFLECVQDMDHENMFWYRQDPGLGLRLIYFSYDVKMKEKGDIPEGYSVSREKKERFSLILESASTNQTSMYLCASSLEPYEQYFGPGTRLTVT.

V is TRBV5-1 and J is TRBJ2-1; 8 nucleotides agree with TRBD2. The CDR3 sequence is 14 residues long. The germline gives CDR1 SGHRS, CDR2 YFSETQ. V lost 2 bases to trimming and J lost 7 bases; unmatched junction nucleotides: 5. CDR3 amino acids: CASSLRTSPNEQFF. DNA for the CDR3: TGCGCCAGCAGCTTACGGACTAGCCCGAATGAGCAGTTCTTC.

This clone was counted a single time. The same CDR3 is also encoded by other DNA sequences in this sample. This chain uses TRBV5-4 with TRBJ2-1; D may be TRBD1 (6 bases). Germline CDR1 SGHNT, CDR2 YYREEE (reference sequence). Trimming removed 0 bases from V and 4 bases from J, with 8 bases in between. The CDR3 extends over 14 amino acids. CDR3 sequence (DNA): TGTGCCAGCAGCTTGGGCACAGGGTACAATGAGCAGTTCTTC. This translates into CASSLGTGYNEQFF. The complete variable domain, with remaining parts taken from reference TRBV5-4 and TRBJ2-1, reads ETGVTQSPTHLIKTRGQQVTLRCSSQSGHNTVSWYQQALGQGPQFIFQYYREEENGRGNFPPRFSGLQFPNYSSELNVNALELDDSALYLCASSLGTGYNEQFFGPGTRLTVL.

This CDR3 reads CASSLGDTSGSYTF. For the CDR3, the DNA is TGTGCCAGCAGTTTAGGGGACACCTCTGGGAGCTACACCTTC. The chain carries TRBV27 and TRBJ1-2; weak D call: TRBD1 (6 bases). The CDR3 runs to 14 residues. V was pared by 2 bases and J by 9 bases, with 16 bases between. The V gene's germline CDR1 is MNHEY and CDR2 SMNVEV (reference sequence).

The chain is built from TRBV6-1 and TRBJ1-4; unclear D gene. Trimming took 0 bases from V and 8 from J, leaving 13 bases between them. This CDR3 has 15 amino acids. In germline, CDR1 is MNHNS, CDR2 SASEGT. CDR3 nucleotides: TGTGCCAGCAGTGAAGCTCGGGTAACGCAAGAAAAACTGTTTTTT. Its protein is CASSEARVTQEKLFF.

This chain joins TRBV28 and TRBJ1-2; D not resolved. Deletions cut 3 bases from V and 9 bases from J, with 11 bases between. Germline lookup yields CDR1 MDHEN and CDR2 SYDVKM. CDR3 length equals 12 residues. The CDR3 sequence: CASSLREARYTF. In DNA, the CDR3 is TGTGCCAGCAGTTTGAGAGAGGCGCGCTACACCTTC.

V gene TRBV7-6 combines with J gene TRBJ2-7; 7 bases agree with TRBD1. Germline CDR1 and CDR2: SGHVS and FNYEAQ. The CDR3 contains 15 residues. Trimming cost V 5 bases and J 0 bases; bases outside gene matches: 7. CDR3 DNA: TGTGCCAGCAGCCAGGACAGGATTCGCTCCTACGAGCAGTACTTC. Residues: CASSQDRIRSYEQYF.

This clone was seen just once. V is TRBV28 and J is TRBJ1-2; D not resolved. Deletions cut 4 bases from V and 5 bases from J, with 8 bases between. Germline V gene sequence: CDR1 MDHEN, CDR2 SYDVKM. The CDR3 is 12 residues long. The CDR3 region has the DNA TGTGCCAGCAGTTATGATCAGTATGGCTACACCTTC. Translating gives CASSYDQYGYTF.

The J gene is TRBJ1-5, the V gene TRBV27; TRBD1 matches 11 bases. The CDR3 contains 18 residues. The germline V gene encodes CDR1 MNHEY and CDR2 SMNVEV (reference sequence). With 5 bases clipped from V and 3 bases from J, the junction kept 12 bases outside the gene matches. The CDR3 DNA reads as TGTGCCAGCAGTCCTCCGGGGGGGACAGGGGGGATCAATCAGCCCCAGCATTTT. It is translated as CASSPPGGTGGINQPQHF.

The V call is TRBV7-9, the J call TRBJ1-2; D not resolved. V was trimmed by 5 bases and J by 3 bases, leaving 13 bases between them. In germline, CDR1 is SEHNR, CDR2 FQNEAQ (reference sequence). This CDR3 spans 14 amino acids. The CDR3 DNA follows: TGTGCCAGCAGCGGTTTACGGGAGGACTATGGCTACACCTTC. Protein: CASSGLREDYGYTF.

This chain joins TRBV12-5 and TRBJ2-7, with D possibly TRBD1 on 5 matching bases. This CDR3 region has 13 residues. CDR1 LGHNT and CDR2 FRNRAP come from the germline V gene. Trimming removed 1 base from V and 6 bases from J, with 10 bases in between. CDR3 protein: CASGLAPGSEQYF. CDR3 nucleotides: TGTGCTAGTGGTTTGGCCCCAGGGTCCGAGCAGTACTTC.

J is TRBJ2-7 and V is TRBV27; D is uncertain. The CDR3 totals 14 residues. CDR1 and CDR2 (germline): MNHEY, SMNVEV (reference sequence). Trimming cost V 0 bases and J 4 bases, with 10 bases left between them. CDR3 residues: CASSLSGYTYEQYF. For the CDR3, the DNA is TGTGCCAGCAGTTTATCGGGCTACACATACGAGCAGTACTTC.

The CDR3 region is CASSADRGNEKLFF. CDR3 DNA sequence: TGTGCCAGCAGCGCGGACAGGGGTAATGAAAAACTGTTTTTT. V usage is TRBV9 and J usage is TRBJ1-4; 9 nucleotides align to TRBD1. Trimming took 3 bases from V and 4 from J; bases not matched to a gene: 1. The CDR3 sequence is 14 residues long. The germline gives CDR1 SGDLS, CDR2 YYNGEE. Together with reference TRBV9 and TRBJ1-4, the CDR3 gives the full variable domain: DSGVTQTPKHLITATGQRVTLRCSPRSGDLSVYWYQQSLDQGLQFLIQYYNGEERAKGNILERFSAQQFPDLHSELNLSSLELGDSALYFCASSADRGNEKLFFGSGTQLSVL.

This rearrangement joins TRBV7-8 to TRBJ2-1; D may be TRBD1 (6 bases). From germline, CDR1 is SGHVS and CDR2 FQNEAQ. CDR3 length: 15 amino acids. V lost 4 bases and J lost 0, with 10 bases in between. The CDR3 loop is CASSSDRSSYNEQFF. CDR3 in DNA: TGTGCCAGCAGCTCAGACAGGAGCTCCTACAATGAGCAGTTCTTC.

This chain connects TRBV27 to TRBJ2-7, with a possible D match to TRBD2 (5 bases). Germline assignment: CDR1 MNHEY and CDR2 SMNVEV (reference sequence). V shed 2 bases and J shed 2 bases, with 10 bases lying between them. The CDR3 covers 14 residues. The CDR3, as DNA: TGTGCCAGCAGTTTAGGTGGGAGAACCTACGAGCAGTACTTC. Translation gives CASSLGGRTYEQYF.

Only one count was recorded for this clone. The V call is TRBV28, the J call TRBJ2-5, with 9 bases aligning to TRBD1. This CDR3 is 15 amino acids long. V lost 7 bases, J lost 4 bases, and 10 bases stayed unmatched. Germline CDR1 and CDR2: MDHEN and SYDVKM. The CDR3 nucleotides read TGTGCCAGCAACCGCCCAGGGACAGGGCTAGAGACCCAGTACTTC. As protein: CASNRPGTGLETQYF.

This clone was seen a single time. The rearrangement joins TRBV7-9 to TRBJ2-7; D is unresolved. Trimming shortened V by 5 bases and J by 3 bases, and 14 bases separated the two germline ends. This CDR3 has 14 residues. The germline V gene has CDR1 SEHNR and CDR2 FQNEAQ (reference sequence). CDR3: CASSTLGRHYEQYF. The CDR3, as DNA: TGTGCCAGCAGCACATTAGGAAGACACTACGAGCAGTACTTC.

The CDR3, as DNA: TGTGCCTGGAGTGTAAATCAGGGCCTAAGGGCTGAAGCTTTCTTT. Its protein product is CAWSVNQGLRAEAFF. The chain links TRBV30 to TRBJ1-1; a possible D gene is TRBD1 (5 bases). From germline, CDR1 is GTSNPN and CDR2 SVGIG (reference sequence). Trimming took 0 bases from V and 6 from J, leaving 17 bases between them. The CDR3 runs to 15 residues.

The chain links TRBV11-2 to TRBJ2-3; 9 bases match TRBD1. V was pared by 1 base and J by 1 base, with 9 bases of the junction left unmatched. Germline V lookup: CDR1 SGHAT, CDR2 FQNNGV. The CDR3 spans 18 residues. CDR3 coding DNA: TGTGCCAGCAGCTTAGTACAGGGGGCAGAGCACCGCACAGATACGCAGTATTTT. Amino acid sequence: CASSLVQGAEHRTDTQYF.

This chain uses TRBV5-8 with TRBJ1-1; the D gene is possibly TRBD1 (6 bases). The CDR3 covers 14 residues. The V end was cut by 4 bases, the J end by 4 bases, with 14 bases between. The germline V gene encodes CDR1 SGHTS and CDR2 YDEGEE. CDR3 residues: CASSPTLDSTEAFF. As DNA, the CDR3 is TGTGCCAGCAGCCCAACCCTGGACAGCACTGAAGCTTTCTTT.